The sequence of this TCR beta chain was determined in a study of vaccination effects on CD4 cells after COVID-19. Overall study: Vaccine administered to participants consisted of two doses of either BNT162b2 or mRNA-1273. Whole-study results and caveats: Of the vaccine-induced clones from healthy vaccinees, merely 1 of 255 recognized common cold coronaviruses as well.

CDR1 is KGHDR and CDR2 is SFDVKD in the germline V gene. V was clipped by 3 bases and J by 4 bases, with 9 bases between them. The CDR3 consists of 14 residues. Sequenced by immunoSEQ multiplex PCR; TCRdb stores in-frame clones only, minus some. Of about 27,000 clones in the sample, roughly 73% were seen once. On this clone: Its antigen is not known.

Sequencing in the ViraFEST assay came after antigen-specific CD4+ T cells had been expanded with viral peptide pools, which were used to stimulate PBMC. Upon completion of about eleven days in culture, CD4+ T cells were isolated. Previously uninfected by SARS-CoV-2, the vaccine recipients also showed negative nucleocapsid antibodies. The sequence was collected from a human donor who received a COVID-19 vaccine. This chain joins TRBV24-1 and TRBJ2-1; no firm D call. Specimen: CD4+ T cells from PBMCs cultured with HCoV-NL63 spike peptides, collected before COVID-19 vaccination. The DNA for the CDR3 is TGTGCCACCAGTGATACAACTAAATACAATGAGCAGTTCTTC. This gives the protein CATSDTTKYNEQFF.